The 24 T cell receptor beta chains below all came from one sample that was sequenced in a study of cytomegalovirus exposure and HLA in healthy donors. Assay used: immunoSEQ multiplex PCR; TCRdb lists only in-frame clones, some missing. Seen here are some 190,000 clones, roughly 82% observed once, and the top ten hold more than 1.4%. The source material was PBMCs. The receptors originated from a young woman in good health and CMV-seronegative.

This clone occurred once. The J gene is TRBJ2-7, the V gene TRBV4-1; a possible D gene is TRBD1 (5 bases). V was clipped by 4 bases and J by 2 bases, with 12 bases between them. Germline V gene lookup returns CDR1 MGHRA and CDR2 YSYEKL. The CDR3 runs to 14 residues. Here the CDR3 reads CASSPNKGAYEQYF. In DNA form, the CDR3 reads TGCGCCAGCAGCCCCAACAAAGGGGCCTACGAGCAGTACTTC.

The V gene is TRBV10-3, the J gene TRBJ2-5; possible D gene TRBD1, 6 bases. Germline-derived CDR1 and CDR2 are ENHRY and SYGVKD. There are 12 residues in the CDR3. V was shortened by 8 bases and J by 2 bases, with 9 bases between the two germline ends. The CDR3 protein is CAIRTEQETQYF. The CDR3 DNA reads as TGTGCCATCCGGACAGAACAAGAGACCCAGTACTTC.

This clone was detected a few times. The chain carries TRBV25-1 and TRBJ1-2; D is unclear. The CDR3 has 11 residues. Germline assignment: CDR1 MGHDK and CDR2 SYGVNS. The V gene lost 9 bases and the J gene lost 2 bases, with 7 bases spanning the gap. In nucleotides, the CDR3 is TGTGCCAGTTCTGAGAACTATGGCTACACCTTC. It yields the protein CASSENYGYTF.

The J gene is TRBJ2-5, the V gene TRBV5-6; D remains unclear. V lost 1 base, J lost 2 bases, and 9 bases lay in between. The CDR3 is 14 amino acids. CDR1 is SGHDT and CDR2 is YYEEEE in the germline V gene. For the CDR3, the DNA is TGTGCCAGCAGCTTGTATGCAGCGCAAGAGACCCAGTACTTC. Amino acid sequence: CASSLYAAQETQYF.

The chain couples TRBV30 to TRBJ2-5; TRBD2 might be the D (6 bases). CDR1 is GTSNPN, CDR2 SVGIG, per germline (reference sequence). The CDR3 sequence is 15 residues long. The CDR3 is CPTNFREAGQETQYF. Written as DNA, the CDR3 is TGTCCTACCAACTTTAGGGAGGCGGGCCAAGAGACCCAGTACTTC.

This clone was recorded only once. The chain has TRBV11-2 and TRBJ2-3; perhaps TRBD1 as D (6 bases). CDR3 length: 15 amino acids. Germline V gene data show CDR1 as SGHAT and CDR2 as FQNNGV. Trimming took 4 bases from V and 6 from J, leaving 17 bases between them. The CDR3: CASSSGQLVGDTQYF. The CDR3 DNA is TGTGCCAGCAGCTCGGGACAACTGGTTGGGGATACGCAGTATTTT.

The V and J genes are TRBV5-1 and TRBJ2-7, with 8 bases that match TRBD1. J lost 2 bases, V lost 2 bases, and 6 bases had no gene match. CDR1 SGHRS and CDR2 YFSETQ come from the germline V gene. This CDR3 has 15 residues. The CDR3 bases are TGCGCCAGCAGCTTAATCGGGACAGGTGCCTACGAGCAGTACTTC. This gives the protein CASSLIGTGAYEQYF.

The CDR3 coding sequence is TGTGCCAGCAGCTCAACAGGGGAAGGGGAGACCCAGTACTTC. It codes for CASSSTGEGETQYF. This sequence joins TRBV7-9 and TRBJ2-5; 7 bases map to TRBD1. The V and J ends lost 4 bases and 5 bases, in that order; junction bases with no gene match: 7. Germline V lookup: CDR1 SEHNR, CDR2 FQNEAQ (reference sequence). The CDR3 consists of 14 residues.

This clone was seen only a few times. This chain connects TRBV6-7 to TRBJ2-2; D ambiguous. TRBV6-7 is an open reading frame whose function is uncertain. This CDR3 has 13 residues. V was clipped by 10 bases and J by 4 bases, with 13 bases between them. The CDR3 coding sequence is TGTGCCACCTATGAAGTTCCCACCGGGGAGCTGTTTTTT. Translation gives CATYEVPTGELFF.

The rearrangement uses TRBV30 and TRBJ1-5, with 9 bases fitting TRBD1. After removal of 1 base from V and 5 bases from J, the junction contained 3 bases not matched to a gene. This CDR3 has 14 residues. Germline V gene data show CDR1 as GTSNPN and CDR2 as SVGIG (reference sequence). The CDR3 is CAWSATGGDQPQHF. CDR3 sequence (DNA): TGTGCCTGGAGTGCAACAGGGGGCGATCAGCCCCAGCATTTT.

The chain links TRBV6-5 to TRBJ1-1; weak D call: TRBD1 (6 bases). The CDR3 has 13 residues. Trimming removed 2 bases from V and 5 bases from J, with 9 bases in between. Germline V gene data show CDR1 as MNHEY and CDR2 as SVGAGI. CDR3 in amino acids: CASSYTGRTEAFF. CDR3 nucleotide sequence: TGTGCCAGCAGTTACACAGGGCGTACTGAAGCTTTCTTT.

V gene TRBV28 combines with J gene TRBJ2-2; 14 bases map to TRBD2. J was trimmed by 4 bases and V by 3 bases; bases with no gene match: 10. The CDR3 runs to 19 residues. CDR1 and CDR2 from the germline V gene are MDHEN and SYDVKM. The CDR3 DNA reads TGTGCCAGCAGTTTTGAGGGGACTAGCGGGAGAAGGCCCACCGGGGAGCTGTTTTTT. As protein: CASSFEGTSGRRPTGELFF.

The chain employs TRBV28 and TRBJ1-2; the match to TRBD1 covers 8 bases. The CDR3 consists of 15 residues. V lost 8 bases to trimming and J lost 6 bases; unmatched junction nucleotides: 14. Germline V gene lookup returns CDR1 MDHEN and CDR2 SYDVKM. This CDR3 reads CASRYPGGVLNGYTF. The CDR3 DNA sequence: TGTGCCAGCCGCTATCCAGGGGGCGTTTTAAATGGCTACACCTTC.

This clone has just a few counts. The chain has TRBV27 and TRBJ2-7, with unresolved D. The CDR3 covers 13 residues. CDR1 MNHEY and CDR2 SMNVEV come from the germline V gene (reference sequence). V dropped 2 bases and J dropped 7 bases, with 12 bases sitting between them. The chain's CDR3 is CASSLADWREQYF. The CDR3 nucleotides read TGTGCCAGCAGTTTAGCAGACTGGCGAGAGCAGTACTTC.

J is TRBJ2-7 and V is TRBV30; 12 positions match TRBD2. Trimming removed 3 bases from V and 2 bases from J; junction bases left unmatched: 11. Germline V gene lookup returns CDR1 GTSNPN and CDR2 SVGIG (reference sequence). This CDR3 region has 17 residues. CDR3 DNA sequence: TGTGCCTGGAGGGTTAGGCTAGCGGGGGGGGTGACCTACGAGCAGTACTTC. Translating it yields CAWRVRLAGGVTYEQYF.

The rearrangement links TRBV10-1 to TRBJ2-4, with a possible D match to TRBD2 (5 bases). This CDR3 region has 14 residues. The germline V gene has CDR1 WNHNN and CDR2 SYGVQD (reference sequence). V gave up 3 bases and J gave up 9 bases, with 15 bases separating them. DNA for the CDR3: TGCGCCAGCAGTGATGACGGGAAAACCCGCATTCAGTACTTC. Its translation: CASSDDGKTRIQYF.

CDR3 DNA: TGTGCCAGCAGTTACGGAGGGAAAGCCAATTCACCCCTCCACTTT. Protein sequence: CASSYGGKANSPLHF. The V call is TRBV6-5, the J call TRBJ1-6; D gene unclear. With 2 bases removed from V and 7 bases from J, the gap between germline ends came to 12 bases. Germline V CDR1 and CDR2: MNHEY, SVGAGI. The CDR3 consists of 15 residues.

The chain has TRBV27 and TRBJ2-1, with D maybe TRBD1 (7 bases). Germline CDR1 reads MNHEY; CDR2 reads SMNVEV (reference sequence). The length of the CDR3 is 17 residues. The V end was cut by 6 bases, the J end by 2 bases, with 20 bases between. The chain's CDR3 is CASRTYYRGGPYNEQFF. The CDR3 DNA sequence: TGTGCCAGCAGAACCTATTACAGGGGAGGCCCCTACAATGAGCAGTTCTTC.

The chain uses TRBV7-9 and TRBJ2-1, with TRBD2 identical over 12 bases. Looked up from germline, CDR1 is SEHNR and CDR2 is FQNEAQ (reference sequence). The CDR3 has 16 residues. Germline trimming cut 5 bases from V and 7 bases from J; bases unmatched to any gene: 9. CDR3: CASSTRLAGAGNEQFF. The CDR3 DNA reads as TGTGCCAGCAGCACCAGACTAGCGGGGGCGGGGAATGAGCAGTTCTTC.

This sequence joins TRBV11-1 and TRBJ2-7; 7 bases fit TRBD1. The junction had 22 bases not matched to a gene; V was cut back by 2 bases and J by 6 bases. Germline lookup yields CDR1 SGHAT and CDR2 FQDESV (reference sequence). The CDR3 runs to 19 residues. The DNA of the CDR3 is TGTGCCAGCAGCTTAAAAAAAAGACAGGGATTTTCGGAGGCAAGCGAGCAGTACTTC. This sequence encodes CASSLKKRQGFSEASEQYF.

V is TRBV11-2 and J is TRBJ2-3; 7 nucleotides line up with TRBD2. The CDR3 extends over 14 amino acids. Trimming removed 0 bases from V and 7 bases from J; junction bases left unmatched: 4. From germline, CDR1 is SGHAT and CDR2 FQNNGV. CDR3 sequence reads: CASSLEPSGNTQYF. In DNA form, the CDR3 reads TGTGCCAGCAGCTTAGAGCCTAGCGGAAATACGCAGTATTTT.

V gene TRBV5-4 combines with J gene TRBJ2-1, with TRBD2 matching over 8 bases. This CDR3 comprises 17 residues. V dropped 4 bases and J dropped 7; count of bases not matched to a gene: 16. Germline V gives CDR1 SGHNT, CDR2 YYREEE (reference sequence). Here the CDR3 reads CASSPGGANRAVNEQFF. Here the CDR3 DNA reads TGTGCCAGCAGCCCGGGGGGGGCCAACCGAGCGGTAAATGAGCAGTTCTTC.

The chain combines TRBV30 with TRBJ2-5, with 9 bases lining up with TRBD1. The CDR3 has 15 residues. V shed 3 bases and J 4 bases; nucleotides not matched to a gene: 9. Per germline, CDR1 GTSNPN and CDR2 SVGIG (reference sequence). CDR3 sequence (DNA): TGTGCCTGGAGGACAGGGGGTTTTGCAAGAGAGACCCAGTACTTC. It encodes CAWRTGGFARETQYF.

The sample holds one count of this clone. V gene TRBV15 combines with J gene TRBJ1-5; weak D call: TRBD1 (6 bases). The germline V gene has CDR1 LNHNV and CDR2 YYDKDF (reference sequence). This CDR3 contains 16 residues. Between the trimmed V and J ends, which lost 5 bases and 3 bases, there was a span of 17 bases. The CDR3 nucleotides read TGTGCCACCAGCGACCCACAGGGAGAGTTCAATCAGCCCCAGCATTTT. This codes for CATSDPQGEFNQPQHF.